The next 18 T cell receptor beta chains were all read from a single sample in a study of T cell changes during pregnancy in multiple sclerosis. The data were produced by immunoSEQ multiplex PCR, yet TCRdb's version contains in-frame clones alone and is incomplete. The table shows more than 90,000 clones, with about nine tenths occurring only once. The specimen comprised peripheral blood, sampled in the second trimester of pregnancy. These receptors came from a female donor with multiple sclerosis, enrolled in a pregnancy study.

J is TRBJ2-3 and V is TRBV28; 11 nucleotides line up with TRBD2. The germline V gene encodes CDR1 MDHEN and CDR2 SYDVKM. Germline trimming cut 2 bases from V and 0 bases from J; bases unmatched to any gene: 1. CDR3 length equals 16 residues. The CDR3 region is CASSLGTSGSTDTQYF. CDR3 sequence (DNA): TGTGCCAGCAGTTTAGGGACTAGCGGCAGCACAGATACGCAGTATTTT.

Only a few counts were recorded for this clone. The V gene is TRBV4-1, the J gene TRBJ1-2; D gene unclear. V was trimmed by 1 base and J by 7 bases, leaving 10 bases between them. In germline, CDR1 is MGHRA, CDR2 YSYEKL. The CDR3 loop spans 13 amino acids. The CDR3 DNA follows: TGCGCCAGCAGCCAAGTAACAGATCGTGGCTACACCTTC. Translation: CASSQVTDRGYTF.

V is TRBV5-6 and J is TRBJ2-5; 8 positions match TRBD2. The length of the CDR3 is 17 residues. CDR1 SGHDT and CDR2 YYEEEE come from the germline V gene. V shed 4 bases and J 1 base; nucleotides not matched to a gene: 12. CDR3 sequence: CASSHESGRGAQETQYF. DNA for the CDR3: TGTGCCAGCAGCCACGAAAGCGGGAGAGGGGCCCAAGAGACCCAGTACTTC.

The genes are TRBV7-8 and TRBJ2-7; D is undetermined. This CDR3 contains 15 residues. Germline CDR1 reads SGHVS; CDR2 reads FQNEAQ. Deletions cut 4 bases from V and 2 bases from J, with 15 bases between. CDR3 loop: CASSSRRGTAYEQYF. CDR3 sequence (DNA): TGTGCCAGCAGCTCGAGAAGAGGCACGGCCTACGAGCAGTACTTC. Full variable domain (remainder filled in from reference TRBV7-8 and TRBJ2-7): GAGVSQSPRYKVAKRGQDVALRCDPISGHVSLFWYQQALGQGPEFLTYFQNEAQLDKSGLPSDRFFAERPEGSVSTLKIQRTQQEDSAVYLCASSSRRGTAYEQYFGPGTRLTVT.

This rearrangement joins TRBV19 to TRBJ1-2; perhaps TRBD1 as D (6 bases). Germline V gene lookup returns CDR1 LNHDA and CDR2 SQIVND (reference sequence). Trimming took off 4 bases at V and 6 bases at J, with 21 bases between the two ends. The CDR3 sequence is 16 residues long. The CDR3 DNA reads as TGTGCCAGTAGTAGCCCGACAGGTGGAAGTAATCATGGCTACACCTTC. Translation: CASSSPTGGSNHGYTF. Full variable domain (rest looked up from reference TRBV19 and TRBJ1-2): DGGITQSPKYLFRKEGQNVTLSCEQNLNHDAMYWYRQDPGQGLRLIYYSQIVNDFQKGDIAEGYSVSREKKESFPLTVTSAQKNPTAFYLCASSSPTGGSNHGYTFGSGTRLTVV.

The DNA for the CDR3 is TGTGCCAGCAGTGCAGACAGGGGGGCAGAGACCCAGTACTTC. Translation: CASSADRGAETQYF. V usage is TRBV27 and J usage is TRBJ2-5, with 9 positions matching TRBD1. Per the germline V gene, CDR1 is MNHEY and CDR2 is SMNVEV (reference sequence). V gave up 5 bases and J gave up 4 bases; unmatched junction bases: 5. The CDR3 is 14 residues long.

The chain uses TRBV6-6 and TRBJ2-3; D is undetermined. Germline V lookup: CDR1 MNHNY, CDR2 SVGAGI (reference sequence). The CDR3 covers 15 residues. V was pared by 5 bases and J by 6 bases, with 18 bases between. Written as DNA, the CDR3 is TGTGCCAGCAGTCCTATAGCAAATCAAATGGATACGCAGTATTTT. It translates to CASSPIANQMDTQYF.

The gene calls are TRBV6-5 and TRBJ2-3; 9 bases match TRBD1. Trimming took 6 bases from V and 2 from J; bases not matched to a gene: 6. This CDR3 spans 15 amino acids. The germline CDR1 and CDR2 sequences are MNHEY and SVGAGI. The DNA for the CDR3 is TGTGCCAGCAGCTCCGGACAGGGGACCACAGATACGCAGTATTTT. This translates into CASSSGQGTTDTQYF.

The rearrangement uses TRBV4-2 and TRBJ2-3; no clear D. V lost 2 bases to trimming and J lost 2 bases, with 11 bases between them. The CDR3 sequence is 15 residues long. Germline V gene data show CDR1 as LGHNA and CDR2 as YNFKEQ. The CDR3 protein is CASSQTQVLTDTQYF. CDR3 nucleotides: TGTGCCAGCAGCCAAACCCAGGTTCTCACAGATACGCAGTATTTT.

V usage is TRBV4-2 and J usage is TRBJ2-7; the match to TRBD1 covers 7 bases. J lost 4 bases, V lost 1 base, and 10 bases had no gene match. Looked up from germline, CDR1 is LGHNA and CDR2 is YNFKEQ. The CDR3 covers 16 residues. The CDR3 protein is CASSQVRPGGAYEQYF. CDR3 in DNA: TGTGCCAGCAGCCAAGTTCGGCCAGGGGGTGCATACGAGCAGTACTTC.

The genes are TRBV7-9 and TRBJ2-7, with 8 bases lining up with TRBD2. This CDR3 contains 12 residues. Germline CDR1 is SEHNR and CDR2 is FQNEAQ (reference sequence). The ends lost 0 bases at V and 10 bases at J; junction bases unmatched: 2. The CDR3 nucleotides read TGTGCCAGCAGCTTAGCGGGGACTAGTCAGTACTTC. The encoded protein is CASSLAGTSQYF.

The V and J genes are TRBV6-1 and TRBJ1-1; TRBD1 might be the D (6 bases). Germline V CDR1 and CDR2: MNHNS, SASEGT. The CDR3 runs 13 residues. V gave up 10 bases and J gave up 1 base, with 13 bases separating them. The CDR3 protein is CATKTGWNTEAFF. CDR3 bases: TGTGCCACCAAGACAGGCTGGAACACTGAAGCTTTCTTT.

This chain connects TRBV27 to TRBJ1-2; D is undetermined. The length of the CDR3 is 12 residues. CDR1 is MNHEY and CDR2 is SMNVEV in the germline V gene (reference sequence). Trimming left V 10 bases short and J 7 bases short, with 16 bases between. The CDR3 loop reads CATRNPPSGYTF. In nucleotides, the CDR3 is TGTGCCACCCGCAACCCTCCGAGTGGCTACACCTTC.

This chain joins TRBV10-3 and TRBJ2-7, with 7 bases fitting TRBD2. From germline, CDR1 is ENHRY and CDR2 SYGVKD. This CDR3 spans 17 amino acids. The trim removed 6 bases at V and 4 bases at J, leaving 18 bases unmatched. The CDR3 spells CAISRLARGGSRYEQYF. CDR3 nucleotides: TGTGCCATCAGCCGGCTGGCGCGGGGCGGGAGTAGGTACGAGCAGTACTTC.

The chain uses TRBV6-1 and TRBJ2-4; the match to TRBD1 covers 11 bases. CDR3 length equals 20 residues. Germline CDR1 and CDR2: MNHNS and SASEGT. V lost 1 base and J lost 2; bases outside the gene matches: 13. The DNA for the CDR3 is TGTGCCAGCAGTGAAGGGAGGTGGGACAGGGGGTTGTTGACCAAAAACATTCAGTACTTC. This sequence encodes CASSEGRWDRGLLTKNIQYF.

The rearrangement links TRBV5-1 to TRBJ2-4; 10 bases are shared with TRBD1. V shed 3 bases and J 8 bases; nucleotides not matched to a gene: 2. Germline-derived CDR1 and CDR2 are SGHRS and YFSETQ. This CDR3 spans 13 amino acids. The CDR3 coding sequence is TGCGCCAGCAGCTCGGGGACAGGGGACATTCAGTACTTC. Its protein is CASSSGTGDIQYF.

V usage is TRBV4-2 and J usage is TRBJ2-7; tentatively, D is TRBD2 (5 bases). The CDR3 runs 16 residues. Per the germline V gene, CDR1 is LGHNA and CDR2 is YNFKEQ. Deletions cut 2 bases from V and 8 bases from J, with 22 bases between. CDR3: CASSQSEPRLSAQQYF. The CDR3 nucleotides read TGTGCCAGCAGCCAAAGCGAACCCAGGCTTAGCGCCCAGCAGTACTTC.

CDR3 coding DNA: TGTGCCAGCAGTGAGGTAGTTCTACCGTGGGAGCAGTACTTC. It specifies CASSEVVLPWEQYF. This chain joins TRBV6-1 and TRBJ2-7; unclear D gene. The germline V and J ends were trimmed by 3 bases and 7 bases, with 16 bases remaining between them. The CDR3 extends over 14 amino acids. Germline V gene lookup returns CDR1 MNHNS and CDR2 SASEGT.